A selection of T cell receptor beta chains follows, all from one sample in a study of Ad26.COV2.S vaccination and SARS-CoV-2 variants. Using immunoSEQ multiplex PCR, the repertoire was profiled, and TCRdb retains in-frame clones only, with some absent. The sample has over 110,000 clones, 75% to 90% seen once. Material: peripheral blood, obtained after recovery from COVID-19. These receptor sequences come from a human donor who had recovered from COVID-19. Each CDR3 is given with its conserved first and last residue. The D gene is left open where the match is weak. Size is stated for part of the rows, as once, few or many counts, or as a class when the clone is expanded.

TRBV5-6	TRBJ2-1	.	.	TGTGCCAGCAGCTCCCTCGGGGTCGGGGTTTACAATGAGCAGTTCTTC	CASSSLGVGVYNEQFF
TRBV19	TRBJ2-6	.	TRBD1	TGTGCCAGTAGCCCCGGGACAGGGACAACTGGGGCCAACGTCCTGACTTTC	CASSPGTGTTGANVLTF
TRBV12-3/TRBV12-4	TRBJ1-1	.	.	TGTGCCAGCAGTTTGGGGGTGACTGAAGCTTTCTTT	CASSLGVTEAFF
TRBV27	TRBJ1-1	.	.	TGTGCCAGCAGTTTATCGGGCCCCACTGGAGTGTTGAACACTGAAGCTTTCTTT	CASSLSGPTGVLNTEAFF
TRBV24-1	TRBJ1-5	.	.	TGTGCCACCAGGGCAGGAGATAATAGCAATCAGCCCCAGCATTTT	CATRAGDNSNQPQHF
TRBV18	TRBJ2-1	.	.	TGTGCCAGCTCACCACCGGCGAGGACAAAGCAGTTCTTC	CASSPPARTKQFF
TRBV5-8	TRBJ1-2	.	.	TGTGCCAGCAGCTTCAACAGCCAGACTAACTATGGCTACACCTTC	CASSFNSQTNYGYTF
TRBV28	TRBJ2-7	.	.	TGTGCCATCGCGATAGGAAGGAGGGGGCGGAAACACACCTACGAGCAGTACTTC	CAIAIGRRGRKHTYEQYF
TRBV27	TRBJ2-7	.	TRBD2	TGTGCCAGCAGTCCGGGACTAGCGGGGTACGAGCAGTACTTC	CASSPGLAGYEQYF
TRBV19	TRBJ2-1	.	.	TGTGCCAGCCAAAGGGGGTTTGCGGCCTACAATGAGCAGTTCTTC	CASQRGFAAYNEQFF
TRBV6-5	TRBJ2-5	.	.	TGTGCCAGCAGTTGGGGGGGGCGTGTTGAGACCCAGTACTTC	CASSWGGRVETQYF
TRBV24-1	TRBJ2-2	few	.	TGTGCCACTAGTCGAGGGAACACCGGGGAGCTGTTTTTT	CATSRGNTGELFF
TRBV19	TRBJ1-1	.	.	TGTGCCAGTAGCAACGGGGGGCTGACTGAAGCTTTCTTT	CASSNGGLTEAFF
TRBV6-5	TRBJ2-1	.	TRBD1	TGTGCCAGCAGCTCCGACAGGGTAAATGAGCAGTTCTTC	CASSSDRVNEQFF
TRBV6-1	TRBJ1-1	.	.	TGTGCCAGCAGTGAAGGGGACCTATTTGAAGCTTTCTTT	CASSEGDLFEAFF
TRBV9	TRBJ1-2	few	.	TGTGCCAGCAGCGTAGGGGGCGCCTCCTATGGCTACACCTTC	CASSVGGASYGYTF
TRBV6-1	TRBJ1-6	few	.	TGTGCCAGCAAGCAGGACAGCTCCTATAATTCACCCCTCCACTTT	CASKQDSSYNSPLHF
TRBV4-1	TRBJ2-1	few	.	TGCGCCAGCAGCCTTGAGCAGGGCAATGAGCAGTTCTTC	CASSLEQGNEQFF
TRBV19	TRBJ2-7	.	.	TGTGCCAGTAGTATAGACAGTTCCTACGAGCAGTACTTC	CASSIDSSYEQYF
TRBV6-5	TRBJ1-6	.	.	TGTGCCAGCAGTTACAGTCAGGGTCCACTACCCCTCCACTTT	CASSYSQGPLPLHF
TRBV11-2	TRBJ2-1	few	.	TGTGCCAGCAGTTTCCTTAGGTTCAATGAGCAGTTCTTC	CASSFLRFNEQFF
TRBV7-9	TRBJ2-3	.	.	TGTGCCAGCAGCTCCCAATTCTCCAGTAGAGATACGCAGTATTTT	CASSSQFSSRDTQYF
TRBV10-2	TRBJ1-5	.	.	TGCGCCAGCAGTGGGACCGGGGGACAGCCCCAGCATTTT	CASSGTGGQPQHF
TRBV20-1	TRBJ2-5	.	TRBD1	TGCAGTGCTAGTCATCGCACAGGGGGCGATGAGACCCAGTACTTC	CSASHRTGGDETQYF
TRBV7-9	TRBJ2-1	.	.	TGTGCCAGCAGCCTGGGGTCTCAGGGCTCCTACAATGAGCAGTTCTTC	CASSLGSQGSYNEQFF
TRBV18	TRBJ1-6	.	.	TGTGCCAGCTCTTCCGGGAGAGGAAATTCACCCCTCCACTTT	CASSSGRGNSPLHF
TRBV4-3	TRBJ2-1	.	.	TGCGCCAGCAGCCCTTCAGGGGGGGATTACAATGAGCAGTTCTTC	CASSPSGGDYNEQFF
TRBV19	TRBJ1-2	.	TRBD1	TGTGCCAGCAAAACCGCCGGGACAGGGGGTTCTGGCTACACCTTC	CASKTAGTGGSGYTF
TRBV27	TRBJ1-1	.	.	TGTGCCAGCACTTCAGGGGAGGGCACTGAAGCTTTCTTT	CASTSGEGTEAFF
TRBV3-1/TRBV3-2	TRBJ2-1	.	.	TGTGCCAGCAGCCGATCCAATGAGCAGTTCTTC	CASSRSNEQFF
TRBV5-1	TRBJ1-2	.	.	TGCGCCAGCAGCCCAAGTGGGGGAGGATATGATGGCTACACCTTC	CASSPSGGGYDGYTF
TRBV3-1/TRBV3-2	TRBJ1-3	.	.	TGTGCCAGCAGCCAGACCCACCTTGCTGGAAACACCATATATTTT	CASSQTHLAGNTIYF
TRBV27	TRBJ1-1	.	TRBD1	TGTGCCAGCCGATACGGGACAGTGAACACTGAAGCTTTCTTT	CASRYGTVNTEAFF
TRBV27	TRBJ2-7	.	TRBD2	TGTGCCAGCGATACGATCTGTCGGGGGGTCTACGAGCAGTACTTC	CASDTICRGVYEQYF
TRBV6-1	TRBJ1-3	.	.	TGTGCCAGCAGTGACGTGGGAGGGGCTCGAAACACCATATATTTT	CASSDVGGARNTIYF
TRBV4-3	TRBJ1-1	.	TRBD1	TGCGCCAGCAGCCAACAAACAGGGGGAATGAACACTGAAGCTTTCTTT	CASSQQTGGMNTEAFF
TRBV12-3/TRBV12-4	TRBJ1-2	.	.	TGTGCCAGCAGTTTACACGGTGTGGGCTACACCTTC	CASSLHGVGYTF
TRBV11-2	TRBJ1-3	.	.	TGTGCCAGCAGCTTAGTCCCCCTGACTGGAAACACCATATATTTT	CASSLVPLTGNTIYF
TRBV5-1	TRBJ1-3	.	.	TGCGCCAGCAGCTCAGGAGCCCAGGGAGCTGGAAACACCATATATTTT	CASSSGAQGAGNTIYF
TRBV5-6	TRBJ2-5	.	.	TGTGCCAGCAGCCTCTATGAAGCCAGCGGGGAGACCCAGTACTTC	CASSLYEASGETQYF
TRBV4-1	TRBJ2-5	few	.	TGCGCCAGCAGCCAAGTTCATATGGTTTATTATGAGACCCAGTACTTC	CASSQVHMVYYETQYF
TRBV6-1	TRBJ1-1	few	.	TGTGCCAGCAGTCCCTCCGAGAAGGCTTTCTTT	CASSPSEKAFF
TRBV6-2/TRBV6-3	TRBJ1-1	.	TRBD1	TGTGCCAGCAGACCTATCGACAGGGGGTCAATCACTGAAGCTTTCTTT	CASRPIDRGSITEAFF
TRBV3-1/TRBV3-2	TRBJ1-4	.	TRBD1	TGTGCCAGCAGCCACCCGGGACAGGGCTACTCTAATGAAAAACTGTTTTTT	CASSHPGQGYSNEKLFF
TRBV6-5	TRBJ1-6	.	.	TGTGCCAGCAGGTCCAACAGTAATTCACCCCTCCACTTT	CASRSNSNSPLHF
TRBV11-2	TRBJ2-5	.	.	TGTGCCAGCAGCCCTACGGGAGAGACCCAGTACTTC	CASSPTGETQYF
TRBV5-1	TRBJ2-5	.	TRBD2	TGCGCCAGCAGCTTTAGCGGGGGTGCCCCAGGATGGGAGACCCAGTACTTC	CASSFSGGAPGWETQYF
TRBV18	TRBJ1-5	.	.	TGTGCCAGCTCACGAGGGCCCCAGACGGGTCAGCCCCAGCATTTT	CASSRGPQTGQPQHF
TRBV11-2	TRBJ2-7	.	.	TGTGCCAGCAGCTTAGACCGCCCCTACGAGCAGTACTTC	CASSLDRPYEQYF
TRBV14	TRBJ2-1	.	.	TGTGCCAGCAGCCAAGCTTCGGGAACATACAATGAGCAGTTCTTC	CASSQASGTYNEQFF
TRBV28	TRBJ2-5	.	TRBD2	TGTGCCAGCAGTTCCAGCGGGGGGGCCGGAGGGACCCAGTACTTC	CASSSSGGAGGTQYF
TRBV7-2	TRBJ2-7	once	.	TGTGCCAGCAGCTTGAGGGGGGACGCCGACGAGCAGTACTTC	CASSLRGDADEQYF
TRBV4-1	TRBJ2-1	.	.	TGCGCCAGCAGCGCGGGGCCCGGCCTGGATGTTAATGAGCAGTTCTTC	CASSAGPGLDVNEQFF
TRBV7-9	TRBJ1-3	few	TRBD1	TGTGCCAGCAGCTTGGACAGGGCCTACTCTGGAAACACCATATATTTT	CASSLDRAYSGNTIYF